These 29 T cell receptor beta chains were sequenced from one sample in a study of sequential checkpoint blockade in melanoma. The treatment: randomized to nivolumab then ipilimumab (arm A) or the reverse (arm B). The repertoire was sequenced with immunoSEQ multiplex PCR; TCRdb's copy has only in-frame clones and lacks some. The sample carries about 26,000 clones, 77% recorded once. This sample comprised CD8+ T cells sorted from blood (inferred from file names), obtained from a patient given nivolumab and ipilimumab in sequence. All receptors derive from a human donor with melanoma.

The chain joins TRBV7-2 to TRBJ1-4; 8 positions agree with TRBD1. CDR3 length: 15 residues. Germline V lookup: CDR1 SGHTA, CDR2 FQGNSA. Trimming at V came to 5 bases and at J to 6 bases, leaving 8 bases not matched to a gene. The CDR3, as DNA: TGTGCCAGCAGCCCCCGGGACAGGTGGGATGAAAAACTGTTTTTT. Translating gives CASSPRDRWDEKLFF. Together with reference TRBV7-2 and TRBJ1-4, the CDR3 gives the full variable domain: GAGVSQSPSNKVTEKGKDVELRCDPISGHTALYWYRQSLGQGLEFLIYFQGNSAPDKSGLPSDRFSAERTGGSVSTLTIQRTQQEDSAVYLCASSPRDRWDEKLFFGSGTQLSVL.

V and J are TRBV9 and TRBJ2-7, with TRBD2 matching 8 bases. In germline, CDR1 is SGDLS, CDR2 YYNGEE. With V trimmed by 4 bases and J by 1 base, 1 base remained unmatched. The CDR3 length is 13 residues. CDR3 region: CASSTSGSYEQYF. CDR3 DNA sequence: TGTGCCAGCAGCACTAGCGGATCCTACGAGCAGTACTTC.

V usage is TRBV27 and J usage is TRBJ1-2; no definite D call. The ends were cut back, 6 bases at V and 13 bases at J, with 18 bases in the middle. The CDR3 sequence is 12 residues long. The germline V gene encodes CDR1 MNHEY and CDR2 SMNVEV (reference sequence). The CDR3 bases are TGTGCCAGCAGCCCGGCAGGCCTGGCCTTCACCTTC. This gives the protein CASSPAGLAFTF.

The chain joins TRBV27 to TRBJ2-5, with 10 positions matching TRBD1. The closer fit of TRBJ2-7 to the DNA end suggests the J call may be wrong. Germline loops: CDR1 MNHEY, CDR2 SMNVEV (reference sequence). CDR3 length: 17 residues. The CDR3 is CASSLSHRGQGSDEQYF. CDR3 coding DNA: TGTGCCAGCAGTTTATCCCATAGGGGACAGGGGTCCGACGAGCAGTACTTC.

This chain links TRBV6-1 with TRBJ2-4, with 7 bases identical to TRBD1. The V and J ends lost 6 bases and 9 bases, in that order; junction bases with no gene match: 8. The CDR3 consists of 13 residues. Germline V gene sequence: CDR1 MNHNS, CDR2 SASEGT. CDR3 coding DNA: TGTGCCAGCAGAGCCGGGACAGAGGCCATTCAGTACTTC. As protein: CASRAGTEAIQYF.

The CDR3 coding sequence is TGTGCCAGCAGCCAAGGGACTCCCAGCGAGCAGTACTTC. Encoded protein: CASSQGTPSEQYF. This chain joins TRBV4-2 and TRBJ2-7; possibly TRBD2 for D (5 bases). Germline CDR1 is LGHNA and CDR2 is YNFKEQ. Deletions cut 1 base from V and 6 bases from J, with 10 bases between. CDR3 length: 13 residues.

The CDR3 loop reads CASSVERGGTEAFF. The CDR3 DNA reads TGTGCCAGCAGCGTAGAGCGCGGGGGGACTGAAGCTTTCTTT. The chain employs TRBV9 and TRBJ1-1; tentative D call: TRBD1 (5 bases). The V gene's germline CDR1 is SGDLS and CDR2 YYNGEE. V was pared by 0 bases and J by 5 bases, with 11 bases between. CDR3 length equals 14 residues.

The chain links TRBV20-1 to TRBJ2-7; tentatively, D is TRBD1 (5 bases). CDR3 length: 11 amino acids. CDR1 DFQATT and CDR2 SNEGSKA come from the germline V gene (reference sequence). The CDR3 spells CSMEWGQEQYF. In DNA form, the CDR3 reads TGCAGCATGGAATGGGGCCAAGAGCAGTACTTC.

This clone was found a few times. The J gene is TRBJ1-5, the V gene TRBV6-4, with no clear D. The V end was cut by 7 bases, the J end by 3 bases, with 13 bases between. This CDR3 contains 14 residues. The germline CDR1 and CDR2 sequences are MRHNA and SNTAGT. CDR3 sequence (DNA): TGTGCCAGCAACCTCCGGGAGCCCAATCAGCCCCAGCATTTT. It codes for CASNLREPNQPQHF.

This clone was picked up a small number of times. The chain recombines TRBV7-8 with TRBJ2-7; TRBD2 matches 7 bases. Trimming at V came to 1 base and at J to 2 bases, leaving 5 bases not matched to a gene. CDR3 length equals 15 residues. In germline, CDR1 is SGHVS, CDR2 FQNEAQ. CDR3 sequence (DNA): TGTGCCAGCAGCTTAGATCCTAGCGGAACCTACGAGCAGTACTTC. It encodes CASSLDPSGTYEQYF.

The V gene is TRBV19, the J gene TRBJ2-7; 9 bases are shared with TRBD1. After removal of 3 bases from V and 0 bases from J, the junction contained 3 bases not matched to a gene. The CDR3 runs to 15 residues. CDR1 is LNHDA, CDR2 SQIVND, per germline (reference sequence). The CDR3 region has the DNA TGTGCCAGTAGTATTGGGACAGGGAGCTCCTACGAGCAGTACTTC. This encodes CASSIGTGSSYEQYF.

The chain couples TRBV2 to TRBJ1-5; a possible D gene is TRBD1 (5 bases). Per germline, CDR1 SNHLY and CDR2 FYNNEI. The ends were cut back, 10 bases at V and 0 bases at J, with 13 bases in the middle. The CDR3 is made up of 14 amino acids. The CDR3 region is CATTGEYSNQPQHF. The CDR3 coding sequence is TGTGCCACCACAGGAGAATATAGCAATCAGCCCCAGCATTTT.

This chain's CDR3 is CSVEGRYNEQFF. Written as DNA, the CDR3 is TGCAGCGTTGAGGGGCGGTACAATGAGCAGTTCTTC. The V and J genes are TRBV29-1 and TRBJ2-1; possible D gene TRBD1, 5 bases. V shed 3 bases and J shed 4 bases, with 7 bases lying between them. This CDR3 contains 12 residues. The germline CDR1 and CDR2 sequences are SQVTM and ANQGSEA.

The V call is TRBV6-5, the J call TRBJ2-7, with D possibly being TRBD2 (6 bases). V was pared by 5 bases and J by 7 bases, with 12 bases between. This CDR3 spans 12 amino acids. The germline V gene encodes CDR1 MNHEY and CDR2 SVGAGI. The CDR3 loop is CASSEVGGEQYF. CDR3 coding DNA: TGTGCCAGCAGTGAAGTGGGGGGAGAGCAGTACTTC.

This clone was recorded once. The chain recombines TRBV9 with TRBJ2-7, with TRBD1 identical over 11 bases. The CDR3 is made up of 16 amino acids. Germline loops: CDR1 SGDLS, CDR2 YYNGEE. The J segment lost 5 bases and the V segment lost 2 bases, leaving 9 bases of the junction unmatched. The CDR3 protein is CASSVQAGTGGDEQYF. In DNA, the CDR3 is TGTGCCAGCAGCGTCCAAGCGGGGACAGGGGGAGACGAGCAGTACTTC. The full variable domain, with the rest looked up from reference TRBV9 and TRBJ2-7, is DSGVTQTPKHLITATGQRVTLRCSPRSGDLSVYWYQQSLDQGLQFLIQYYNGEERAKGNILERFSAQQFPDLHSELNLSSLELGDSALYFCASSVQAGTGGDEQYFGPGTRLTVT.

The table lists this clone with a count of one. Other DNA sequences in the sample encode the same CDR3. The chain combines TRBV6-5 with TRBJ2-7; TRBD1 is a possible D gene (8 bases). V gave up 6 bases and J gave up 6 bases, with 15 bases separating them. Germline V gene sequence: CDR1 MNHEY, CDR2 SVGAGI. The CDR3 sequence is 13 residues long. CDR3 region: CASRTGGGPEQYF. The CDR3 nucleotides read TGTGCCAGCAGAACAGGGGGGGGCCCCGAGCAGTACTTC.

This rearrangement joins TRBV28 to TRBJ2-7, with D perhaps TRBD2 (5 bases). V lost 2 bases, J lost 6 bases, and 8 bases lay in between. Germline V gives CDR1 MDHEN, CDR2 SYDVKM. The CDR3 covers 12 residues. Written as DNA, the CDR3 is TGTGCCAGCAGTTTAAGAGGGCTCGAGCAGTACTTC. Its translation: CASSLRGLEQYF.

The rearrangement uses TRBV11-2 and TRBJ1-2; no firm D call. With 0 bases removed from V and 5 bases from J, the gap between germline ends came to 13 bases. Germline V CDR1 and CDR2: SGHAT, FQNNGV. This CDR3 comprises 15 residues. CDR3 residues: CASSLDPGVGYGYTF. CDR3 nucleotides: TGTGCCAGCAGCTTAGATCCCGGGGTCGGGTATGGCTACACCTTC.

The chain recombines TRBV6-1 with TRBJ1-5; D remains ambiguous. V shed 1 base and J shed 4 bases, with 8 bases lying between them. Germline lookup yields CDR1 MNHNS and CDR2 SASEGT. This CDR3 is built from 14 residues. The CDR3 region is CASSEGGANQPQHF. The CDR3 coding sequence is TGTGCCAGCAGTGAAGGAGGAGCTAATCAGCCCCAGCATTTT.

The chain combines TRBV7-8 with TRBJ2-2; TRBD2 matches at 8 bases. This CDR3 region has 20 residues. After removal of 5 bases from V and 2 bases from J, the junction contained 19 bases not matched to a gene. Per the germline V gene, CDR1 is SGHVS and CDR2 is FQNEAQ. The CDR3 loop is CASSPGRGAGDHRNTGELFF. As DNA, the CDR3 is TGTGCCAGCAGCCCCGGCAGAGGAGCGGGGGACCACCGAAACACCGGGGAGCTGTTTTTT.

This rearrangement joins TRBV11-2 to TRBJ1-4; unclear D gene. From germline, CDR1 is SGHAT and CDR2 FQNNGV. The ends were cut back, 2 bases at V and 0 bases at J, with 13 bases in the middle. The CDR3 consists of 17 residues. CDR3: CASSLNYHLATNEKLFF. The CDR3 nucleotides read TGTGCCAGCAGCTTAAACTACCACCTCGCAACTAATGAAAAACTGTTTTTT.

The V call is TRBV6-1, the J call TRBJ1-1; D is unclear. The germline V gene has CDR1 MNHNS and CDR2 SASEGT. The CDR3 is 16 residues long. Trimming took off 1 base at V and 0 bases at J, with 12 bases between the two ends. The CDR3 protein is CASSEGSGYMNTEAFF. For the CDR3, the DNA is TGTGCCAGCAGTGAAGGGTCAGGCTACATGAACACTGAAGCTTTCTTT.

This chain joins TRBV5-6 and TRBJ2-1; TRBD1 agrees at 9 bases. The CDR3 has 15 amino acids. Germline CDR1 SGHDT, CDR2 YYEEEE. Trimming cost V 10 bases and J 2 bases; bases outside gene matches: 10. The CDR3 region has the DNA TGTGCCGTGCAGTCTGGGACAGGGACCTACAATGAGCAGTTCTTC. This translates into CAVQSGTGTYNEQFF.

This clone was seen a few times. V is TRBV18 and J is TRBJ2-7; TRBD2 matches 11 bases. This CDR3 has 14 residues. V shed 3 bases and J 2 bases; nucleotides not matched to a gene: 0. Germline lookup yields CDR1 KGHSH and CDR2 LQKENI. This CDR3 is CASSPSGGAYEQYF. The CDR3 nucleotides are TGTGCCAGCTCACCTAGCGGGGGGGCCTACGAGCAGTACTTC. The whole variable domain, filled in from reference TRBV18 and TRBJ2-7, reads NAGVMQNPRHLVRRRGQEARLRCSPMKGHSHVYWYRQLPEEGLKFMVYLQKENIIDESGMPKERFSAEFPKEGPSILRIQQVVRGDSAAYFCASSPSGGAYEQYFGPGTRLTVT.

Concerning this clone itself: One junction end disagrees with the germline gene, perhaps due to a read error. This chain uses TRBV4-1 with TRBJ1-2, with D uncertain. Germline V CDR1 and CDR2: MGHRA, YSYEKL. The CDR3 runs 14 residues. CDR3 region: CASSQEVRYYDYTF. CDR3 coding DNA: TGCGCCAGCAGCCAAGAGGTCCGATACTATGACTACACCTTC.

The sample holds a few counts of this clone. The chain carries TRBV7-6 and TRBJ2-2, with TRBD2 identical over 10 bases. V lost 1 base, J lost 6 bases, and 5 bases stayed unmatched. The CDR3 length is 16 residues. Germline V gives CDR1 SGHVS, CDR2 FNYEAQ. CDR3 DNA sequence: TGTGCCAGCAGCTTAGGGGCTAGCGGGAGCTCCGGGGAGCTGTTTTTT. It translates to CASSLGASGSSGELFF.

The gene calls are TRBV27 and TRBJ2-7; 9 bases match TRBD2. The trim removed 5 bases at V and 3 bases at J, leaving 8 bases unmatched. The length of the CDR3 is 15 residues. Germline CDR1 reads MNHEY; CDR2 reads SMNVEV (reference sequence). CDR3 DNA: TGTGCCAGCAGTCCTGAAATTAGCGGGAGCTACGAGCAGTACTTC. It translates to CASSPEISGSYEQYF.

This rearrangement joins TRBV6-4 to TRBJ1-1; maybe TRBD1 (5 bases). This CDR3 has 14 residues. CDR1 is MRHNA, CDR2 SNTAGT, per germline. The V end was cut by 6 bases, the J end by 4 bases, with 15 bases between. CDR3 DNA: TGTGCCAGCAGCCTGGGGGGAGAGAGCACTGAAGCTTTCTTT. This translates into CASSLGGESTEAFF.

V gene TRBV19 combines with J gene TRBJ1-5; 8 positions agree with TRBD1. The CDR3 sequence is 14 residues long. J gave up 6 bases and V 4 bases, and 5 bases lay outside the gene matches. Germline V gives CDR1 LNHDA, CDR2 SQIVND (reference sequence). The CDR3, as DNA: TGTGCCAGTAGTACCGTACAGGGGGGTCAGCCCCAGCATTTT. Protein product: CASSTVQGGQPQHF.